The 31 T cell receptor beta chains given below trace back to one sample, sequenced in a study of cytomegalovirus exposure and HLA in healthy donors. Researchers ran the PCR with 60 Vbeta and 13 Jbeta primers. Using immunoSEQ multiplex PCR, the repertoire was profiled, and TCRdb retains in-frame clones only, with some absent. This table holds about 70,000 clones, 62% found once. The sequencing sample was made of PBMCs. All receptors derive from a man younger than 40 in good health and CMV-seronegative.

The chain employs TRBV28 and TRBJ1-6; D uncertain. This CDR3 contains 15 residues. Trimming stripped 9 bases from V and 0 bases from J, with 12 bases between. Germline loops: CDR1 MDHEN, CDR2 SYDVKM. CDR3 DNA sequence: TGTGCCAGTACATCCCCGAACTCCTATAATTCACCCCTCCACTTT. Encoded protein: CASTSPNSYNSPLHF.

The DNA for the CDR3 is TGTGCCAGCAGTGACTCCCCGGGACAGGGGATTCACGAGCAGTACTTC. It translates to CASSDSPGQGIHEQYF. J is TRBJ2-7 and V is TRBV6-4; the match to TRBD1 covers 10 bases. The CDR3 spans 16 residues. Germline lookup yields CDR1 MRHNA and CDR2 SNTAGT. Trimming removed 0 bases from V and 5 bases from J; junction bases left unmatched: 7.

V gene TRBV6-5 combines with J gene TRBJ1-6; D is unclear. The CDR3 spans 15 residues. Deletions cut 2 bases from V and 6 bases from J, with 11 bases between. CDR1 and CDR2 from the germline V gene are MNHEY and SVGAGI. The CDR3 region has the DNA TGTGCCAGCAGTTACCGAAGGGAGCTTAATTCACCCCTCCACTTT. This gives the protein CASSYRRELNSPLHF.

This sequence joins TRBV7-8 and TRBJ2-1; no definite D call. Between the trimmed V and J ends, which lost 1 base and 11 bases, there was a span of 15 bases. Germline assignment: CDR1 SGHVS and CDR2 FQNEAQ. The CDR3 totals 14 residues. Here the CDR3 reads CASSLESGLGKQFF. CDR3 nucleotide sequence: TGTGCCAGCAGCTTAGAATCCGGGTTAGGCAAGCAGTTCTTC.

The chain joins TRBV5-1 to TRBJ2-5; 9 bases map to TRBD1. J lost 3 bases, V lost 3 bases, and 6 bases had no gene match. The germline V gene has CDR1 SGHRS and CDR2 YFSETQ. The CDR3 extends over 15 amino acids. The CDR3 sequence: CASSYQGQGEETQYF. DNA for the CDR3: TGCGCCAGCAGCTACCAGGGACAGGGTGAAGAGACCCAGTACTTC.

The chain employs TRBV5-6 and TRBJ2-7; no firm D call. Trimming pared 3 bases from V and 3 bases from J, leaving 10 bases between. Germline CDR1 and CDR2: SGHDT and YYEEEE. The CDR3 contains 13 residues. The CDR3 nucleotides read TGTGCCAGCAGCTCGGGTCAGAGCTACGAGCAGTACTTC. Its translation is CASSSGQSYEQYF. Variable domain in full (rest from reference TRBV5-6 and TRBJ2-7): DAGVTQSPTHLIKTRGQQVTLRCSPKSGHDTVSWYQQALGQGPQFIFQYYEEEERQRGNFPDRFSGHQFPNYSSELNVNALLLGDSALYLCASSSGQSYEQYFGPGTRLTVT.

This chain uses TRBV28 with TRBJ2-5; D is possibly TRBD1 (6 bases). Germline assignment: CDR1 MDHEN and CDR2 SYDVKM. This CDR3 region has 14 residues. The V end was cut by 1 base, the J end by 7 bases, with 13 bases between. The CDR3 is CASSLFQGLATQYF. The CDR3 region has the DNA TGTGCCAGCAGTTTATTTCAGGGGTTGGCGACCCAGTACTTC. The full variable domain, completed using reference TRBV28 and TRBJ2-5, is DVKVTQSSRYLVKRTGEKVFLECVQDMDHENMFWYRQDPGLGLRLIYFSYDVKMKEKGDIPEGYSVSREKKERFSLILESASTNQTSMYLCASSLFQGLATQYFGPGTRLLVL.

This clone appeared once. This chain joins TRBV5-6 and TRBJ2-5; 9 bases align to TRBD1. CDR1 SGHDT and CDR2 YYEEEE come from the germline V gene. This CDR3 has 16 amino acids. The ends lost 3 bases at V and 4 bases at J; junction bases unmatched: 10. The CDR3 reads CASSSTNRGLVETQYF. CDR3 coding DNA: TGTGCCAGCAGCTCAACAAACAGGGGGCTGGTAGAGACCCAGTACTTC.

The chain has TRBV20-1 and TRBJ1-2; D gene unclear. The germline V gene encodes CDR1 DFQATT and CDR2 SNEGSKA (reference sequence). The CDR3 length is 11 residues. The V gene lost 8 bases and the J gene lost 6 bases, with 13 bases spanning the gap. CDR3 protein: CSYLAVDGYTF. The CDR3 region has the DNA TGCAGTTATCTGGCCGTGGATGGCTACACCTTC.

The chain carries TRBV4-2 and TRBJ2-1, with 8 bases fitting TRBD2. Germline V gives CDR1 LGHNA, CDR2 YNFKEQ. The CDR3 totals 16 residues. V lost 2 bases and J lost 2; bases outside the gene matches: 5. For the CDR3, the DNA is TGTGCCAGCAGCCAACTCACCGGGGGGGCCTACAATGAGCAGTTCTTC. Translating it yields CASSQLTGGAYNEQFF.

The chain has TRBV7-2 and TRBJ2-1; 8 bases are shared with TRBD2. The V segment lost 3 bases and the J segment 3 bases; nucleotides outside the gene matches: 4. The germline V gene encodes CDR1 SGHTA and CDR2 FQGNSA. The CDR3 length is 15 residues. The DNA of the CDR3 is TGTGCCAGCAGCTTTGGGGCGGGGGGCTACAATGAGCAGTTCTTC. Translated: CASSFGAGGYNEQFF.

This rearrangement joins TRBV7-9 to TRBJ1-3; D is perhaps TRBD1 (6 bases). Trimming cost V 5 bases and J 3 bases, with 20 bases left between them. CDR3 size: 17 residues. Germline CDR1 and CDR2: SEHNR and FQNEAQ (reference sequence). This CDR3 is CASSDRQALAVGNTIYF. The CDR3 DNA follows: TGTGCCAGCAGCGACAGACAGGCCCTAGCCGTTGGAAACACCATATATTTT.

CDR3 in amino acids: CASSLSGGEQYF. For the CDR3, the DNA is TGTGCCAGCAGCTTATCAGGGGGCGAGCAGTACTTC. The chain carries TRBV7-3 and TRBJ2-7; 7 bases align to TRBD1. The CDR3 loop spans 12 amino acids. After removal of 2 bases from V and 6 bases from J, the junction contained 1 base not matched to a gene. From germline, CDR1 is SGHTA and CDR2 FQGTGA. Drawing the rest from reference TRBV7-3 and TRBJ2-7, the complete variable domain is GAGVSQTPSNKVTEKGKYVELRCDPISGHTALYWYRQSLGQGPEFLIYFQGTGAADDSGLPNDRFFAVRPEGSVSTLKIQRTERGDSAVYLCASSLSGGEQYFGPGTRLTVT.

The chain is built from TRBV4-1 and TRBJ2-7; the match to TRBD2 covers 10 bases. Trimming at V came to 3 bases and at J to 1 base, leaving 3 bases not matched to a gene. The CDR3 spans 15 residues. Germline CDR1 is MGHRA and CDR2 is YSYEKL. In DNA, the CDR3 is TGCGCCAGCAGCCAGGTAGCGGGGGGTTCCTACGAGCAGTACTTC. Its protein product is CASSQVAGGSYEQYF.

This sequence joins TRBV27 and TRBJ1-1, with unresolved D. Germline V lookup: CDR1 MNHEY, CDR2 SMNVEV (reference sequence). Trimming took off 2 bases at V and 0 bases at J, with 4 bases between the two ends. The CDR3 length is 13 residues. The CDR3 protein is CASSLTLNTEAFF. In nucleotides, the CDR3 is TGTGCCAGCAGTTTAACACTGAACACTGAAGCTTTCTTT.

This clone has more than one count but fewer than ten. The CDR3: CASSSRYNEQFF. Here the CDR3 DNA reads TGTGCCAGCAGCTCCCGCTACAATGAGCAGTTCTTC. The gene calls are TRBV13 and TRBJ2-1; the D is unclear. V was pared by 4 bases and J by 3 bases, with 4 bases between. The CDR3 covers 12 residues. CDR1 PRHDT and CDR2 FYEKMQ come from the germline V gene (reference sequence).

The genes are TRBV29-1 and TRBJ2-1, with D tentatively TRBD2 (6 bases). This CDR3 is built from 14 residues. Germline CDR1 reads SQVTM; CDR2 reads ANQGSEA. With 1 base removed from V and 7 bases from J, the gap between germline ends came to 14 bases. CDR3 sequence (DNA): TGCAGCGTTGAAGGGGACTTCCTACGGAATGAGCAGTTCTTC. Its protein is CSVEGDFLRNEQFF.

The table lists this clone with a few counts. The rearrangement joins TRBV5-6 to TRBJ2-6, with TRBD2 matching 8 bases. The CDR3 loop spans 18 amino acids. Germline CDR1 SGHDT, CDR2 YYEEEE. The trim removed 0 bases at V and 0 bases at J, leaving 5 bases unmatched. The CDR3 nucleotides are TGTGCCAGCAGCTTGGGGCTAGCGGGCAACTCTGGGGCCAACGTCCTGACTTTC. Protein product: CASSLGLAGNSGANVLTF.

The chain combines TRBV6-5 with TRBJ1-1; D is possibly TRBD1 (5 bases). Germline V CDR1 and CDR2: MNHEY, SVGAGI. Trimming removed 2 bases at V and 5 bases at J, with 15 bases between. This CDR3 comprises 15 residues. The CDR3 region is CASSYGKGLGTEAFF. The CDR3 DNA reads TGTGCCAGCAGTTACGGAAAGGGGCTAGGGACTGAAGCTTTCTTT.

This clone showed up just a few times. This chain uses TRBV6-5 with TRBJ2-7, with a possible D match to TRBD1 (5 bases). Germline V lookup: CDR1 MNHEY, CDR2 SVGAGI. V lost 4 bases and J lost 5, with 15 bases in between. The CDR3 length is 14 residues. Here the CDR3 DNA reads TGTGCCAGCAGTTCGGGCAGGGAAATCGACGAGCAGTACTTC. Protein sequence: CASSSGREIDEQYF.

A few counts support this clone. The CDR3 nucleotides read TGCGCCAGCAGCCAAGAGAGGCGACCTAATCAGCCCCAGCATTTT. Its translation is CASSQERRPNQPQHF. The chain combines TRBV4-1 with TRBJ1-5; no reliable D call. The CDR3 contains 15 residues. Looked up from germline, CDR1 is MGHRA and CDR2 is YSYEKL. Trimming removed 0 bases at V and 4 bases at J, with 10 bases between.

The rearrangement joins TRBV2 to TRBJ2-1; 10 bases match TRBD2. Germline V gene lookup returns CDR1 SNHLY and CDR2 FYNNEI. Germline trimming cut 3 bases from V and 4 bases from J; bases unmatched to any gene: 3. The CDR3 extends over 15 amino acids. The CDR3 nucleotides are TGTGCCAGCAGTGATCCTAGCGGGGGTTACAATGAGCAGTTCTTC. It translates to CASSDPSGGYNEQFF.

V is TRBV7-9 and J is TRBJ2-3, with TRBD2 as a possible D gene (7 bases). Trimming pared 6 bases from V and 6 bases from J, leaving 19 bases between. CDR1 and CDR2 (germline): SEHNR, FQNEAQ (reference sequence). This CDR3 spans 15 amino acids. CDR3 in DNA: TGTGCCAGCAGTGAGAGGGCGGGGGCCCCGGATACGCAGTATTTT. Translation: CASSERAGAPDTQYF.

The chain combines TRBV5-8 with TRBJ2-3, with 14 bases matching TRBD2. CDR1 is SGHTS and CDR2 is YDEGEE in the germline V gene. The CDR3 is 18 residues long. Trimming removed 0 bases from V and 1 base from J; junction bases left unmatched: 4. CDR3 sequence reads: CASSLGLAGGPGTDTQYF. The CDR3 DNA reads TGTGCCAGCAGCTTGGGACTAGCGGGGGGGCCCGGCACAGATACGCAGTATTTT.

In its sample, this clone was seen once. The rearrangement joins TRBV16 to TRBJ2-7, with 7 bases that match TRBD2. The CDR3 is made up of 14 amino acids. With 3 bases clipped from V and 7 bases from J, the junction kept 9 bases outside the gene matches. Germline V CDR1 and CDR2: KGHSY, FQNENV. The DNA for the CDR3 is TGTGCCAGCAGCCACGCGGGGGAGGGATCAGAGCAGTACTTC. As protein: CASSHAGEGSEQYF.

This clone has just a few counts. The genes are TRBV11-2 and TRBJ1-2, with a possible D match to TRBD1 (6 bases). The V and J ends lost 5 bases and 7 bases respectively, with 20 bases between them. The CDR3 contains 15 residues. CDR1 and CDR2 (germline): SGHAT, FQNNGV. The CDR3 DNA reads as TGTGCCAGCAGCACATACAGGGTTCCTGGAAGTGGCTACACCTTC. Translating gives CASSTYRVPGSGYTF.

The chain joins TRBV7-9 to TRBJ1-2; the match to TRBD1 covers 7 bases. The CDR3 totals 15 residues. Germline CDR1 and CDR2: SEHNR and FQNEAQ (reference sequence). V lost 6 bases to trimming and J lost 7 bases; unmatched junction nucleotides: 14. The CDR3 spells CASRSTGATQAGYTF. CDR3 DNA: TGTGCCAGCAGGTCCACAGGGGCGACCCAGGCTGGCTACACCTTC.

A few counts support this clone. The genes are TRBV10-2 and TRBJ2-7; tentative D call: TRBD1 (5 bases). Germline CDR1 reads WSHSY; CDR2 reads SAAADI. V was clipped by 6 bases and J by 5 bases, with 14 bases between them. This CDR3 has 13 residues. Here the CDR3 reads CASRITGLDEQYF. Here the CDR3 DNA reads TGCGCCAGCAGAATCACAGGTTTAGACGAGCAGTACTTC.

This clone came up a few times. This sequence joins TRBV4-1 and TRBJ2-3, with TRBD1 as a possible D gene (6 bases). This CDR3 comprises 14 residues. V lost 1 base and J 4 bases, leaving 9 bases between the germline ends. Germline V gene lookup returns CDR1 MGHRA and CDR2 YSYEKL. CDR3 DNA sequence: TGCGCCAGCAGCCAAGGTCCAGGGGCAGATACGCAGTATTTT. Translated: CASSQGPGADTQYF.

The chain recombines TRBV14 with TRBJ1-6; D might be TRBD1 (5 bases). The CDR3 spans 13 residues. The ends were cut back, 4 bases at V and 6 bases at J, with 7 bases in the middle. CDR1 and CDR2 (germline): SGHDN, FVKESK. The CDR3 protein is CASSPGINSPLHF. The CDR3 nucleotides are TGTGCCAGCAGCCCAGGGATTAATTCACCCCTCCACTTT.

This chain links TRBV29-1 with TRBJ1-2, with D perhaps TRBD1 (5 bases). V lost 3 bases and J lost 6, with 17 bases in between. The germline V gene encodes CDR1 SQVTM and CDR2 ANQGSEA. This CDR3 spans 14 amino acids. The CDR3 here is CSVDREGTRDGYTF. The CDR3 bases are TGCAGCGTTGATCGCGAGGGGACTAGAGATGGCTACACCTTC. The whole variable domain, remainder taken from reference TRBV29-1 and TRBJ1-2, is SAVISQKPSRDICQRGTSLTIQCQVDSQVTMMFWYRQQPGQSLTLIATANQGSEATYESGFVIDKFPISRPNLTFSTLTVSNMSPEDSSIYLCSVDREGTRDGYTFGSGTRLTVV.